Listed below are T cell receptor beta chains from one sample, sequenced in a study of blood T cell repertoires in COVID-19. The assay was immunoSEQ multiplex PCR, and TCRdb's table has in-frame clones only and misses some. The repertoire holds about 62,000 clones, with 85% to 90% as singletons. What was sequenced was peripheral blood. These receptors all stem from a woman in her fifties or sixties with COVID-19, enrolled during active disease. CDR3s include the opening cysteine and the closing phenylalanine or tryptophan. Each record gives: clone size, J gene, D gene, V gene, CDR3 protein, CDR3 DNA. The D gene is left open where the match is weak. Part of the rows lack a size; the others show once, few, many or a class for expanded clones.

>NA|TRBJ1-1|NA|TRBV7-9
CASSRQQNTEAFF
TGTGCCAGCAGCCGACAGCAGAACACTGAAGCTTTCTTT
>NA|TRBJ1-1|NA|TRBV6-5
CASSRGQMGTEAFF
TGTGCCAGCAGCCGAGGACAGATGGGCACTGAAGCTTTCTTT
>NA|TRBJ2-7|TRBD1|TRBV9
CASGRQGTYEQYF
TGTGCCAGCGGGAGACAGGGGACCTACGAGCAGTACTTC
>NA|TRBJ2-1|NA|TRBV6-4
CASIVLGVSYNEQFF
TGTGCCAGCATCGTTCTCGGGGTCTCCTACAATGAGCAGTTCTTC
>NA|TRBJ1-5|NA|TRBV6-6
CASSRMGRNQPQHF
TGTGCCAGCAGCCGGATGGGGAGGAATCAGCCCCAGCATTTT
>few|TRBJ1-2|NA|TRBV11-2
CASSLAAGGGYGYTF
TGTGCCAGCAGCTTAGCCGCCGGGGGGGGCTATGGCTACACCTTC
>NA|TRBJ2-3|NA|TRBV7-2
CASSLVRLLTDTQYF
TGTGCCAGCAGCTTAGTGCGACTCCTCACAGATACGCAGTATTTT
>NA|TRBJ2-1|NA|TRBV19
CASSKLLGYNEQFF
TGTGCCAGTAGTAAACTATTGGGTTACAATGAGCAGTTCTTC
>NA|TRBJ1-6|TRBD1|TRBV19
CASSKTARGDSPLHF
TGTGCCAGTAGTAAAACCGCCAGGGGGGATTCACCCCTCCACTTT
>NA|TRBJ2-3|NA|TRBV5-5
CASSFVILGRATDTQYF
TGTGCCAGCAGCTTCGTAATATTGGGCAGGGCCACAGATACGCAGTATTTT
>NA|TRBJ2-7|NA|TRBV7-6
CASSLTEFNWEQYF
TGTGCCAGCAGCTTGACGGAGTTCAATTGGGAGCAGTACTTC
>once|TRBJ2-1|NA|TRBV30
CAWTPLNEQFF
TGTGCCTGGACTCCCCTGAATGAGCAGTTCTTC
>once|TRBJ2-1|TRBD2|TRBV30
CAAGLARLNEQFF
TGTGCGGCGGGACTAGCCCGGCTAAATGAGCAGTTCTTC
>NA|TRBJ2-1|TRBD2|TRBV7-6
CASSLALAGGGEQFF
TGTGCCAGCAGCTTAGCACTAGCGGGAGGCGGTGAGCAGTTCTTC
>NA|TRBJ1-1|NA|TRBV27
CASSLSPGVNTEAFF
TGTGCCAGCAGTTTAAGTCCAGGGGTGAACACTGAAGCTTTCTTT
>once|TRBJ1-2|TRBD1|TRBV3-1/TRBV3-2
CASSPRDRDSYGYTF
TGTGCCAGCAGCCCCCGGGACAGGGACTCCTATGGCTACACCTTC
>NA|TRBJ2-1|TRBD1|TRBV18
CASSPPVRDRGKFHNEQFF
TGTGCCAGCTCACCACCGGTCCGGGACAGGGGGAAGTTCCACAATGAGCAGTTCTTC
>NA|TRBJ2-3|TRBD2|TRBV7-2
CASSPPSAGGHADTQYF
TGTGCCAGCAGCCCCCCTTCTGCGGGAGGGCACGCAGATACGCAGTATTTT
>NA|TRBJ2-7|NA|TRBV5-1
CASSFNGEQYF
TGCGCCAGCAGCTTTAACGGGGAGCAGTACTTC
>NA|TRBJ1-5|NA|TRBV6-2/TRBV6-3
CASSYGTGGYSNQPQHF
TGTGCCAGCAGTTACGGAACGGGTGGTTATAGCAATCAGCCCCAGCATTTT
>once|TRBJ2-7|TRBD2|TRBV10-3
CAIQASGGLYEQYF
TGTGCCATTCAAGCTAGCGGGGGCCTCTACGAGCAGTACTTC
>NA|TRBJ1-5|NA|TRBV12-5
CASGLVIDQPQHF
TGTGCTAGTGGTTTGGTGATAGATCAGCCCCAGCATTTT
>once|TRBJ2-7|NA|TRBV7-9
CASSLDSGTIYEQYF
TGTGCCAGCAGCTTAGATAGCGGAACGATCTACGAGCAGTACTTC
>NA|TRBJ1-2|NA|TRBV7-8
CASSPGASGPTTNYGYTF
TGTGCCAGCAGCCCAGGGGCGTCAGGTCCTACCACTAACTATGGCTACACCTTC
>NA|TRBJ1-3|NA|TRBV7-2
CASSFESRWGPGNTIYF
TGTGCCAGCAGCTTCGAGTCAAGATGGGGGCCTGGAAACACCATATATTTT
>NA|TRBJ2-1|NA|TRBV2
CASSEDRNSYNEQFF
TGTGCCAGCAGCGAAGACCGGAACAGCTACAATGAGCAGTTCTTC
>NA|TRBJ1-3|NA|TRBV2
CASSSGFSGNTIYF
TGTGCCAGCAGCTCAGGGTTTAGTGGAAACACCATATATTTT
>NA|TRBJ2-7|NA|TRBV9
CASSVGYSSNEQYF
TGTGCCAGCAGCGTAGGTTACAGTTCTAACGAGCAGTACTTC
>NA|TRBJ1-2|TRBD1|TRBV5-1
CASSSQGGYYGYTF
TGCGCCAGCAGCTCGCAAGGGGGCTACTATGGCTACACCTTC
>NA|TRBJ1-5|NA|TRBV12-2
CASRLEPPQPQHF
TGTGCAAGTCGCTTAGAGCCTCCTCAGCCCCAGCATTTT
>NA|TRBJ2-2|TRBD2|TRBV4-3
CASSQAGGTNTGELFF
TGCGCCAGCAGCCAAGCGGGGGGTACGAACACCGGGGAGCTGTTTTTT
>NA|TRBJ1-2|TRBD1|TRBV5-8
CASSLGQLSGGDGYTF
TGTGCCAGCAGCTTGGGGCAACTCTCAGGGGGCGATGGCTACACCTTC
>NA|TRBJ2-1|TRBD2|TRBV6-1
CASSERFFSERGNEQFF
TGTGCCAGCAGTGAACGGTTCTTCTCGGAGCGGGGAAATGAGCAGTTCTTC
>NA|TRBJ1-2|NA|TRBV11-2
CASSLVVGTSNYGYTF
TGTGCCAGCAGCTTAGTCGTTGGGACATCTAACTATGGCTACACCTTC
>NA|TRBJ1-5|TRBD1|TRBV25-1
CASSEGTGGGDQPQHF
TGTGCCAGCAGTGAGGGGACAGGGGGCGGGGATCAGCCCCAGCATTTT
>NA|TRBJ1-2|NA|TRBV28
CASSLSGVGYGYTF
TGTGCCAGCAGTTTATCAGGGGTGGGCTATGGCTACACCTTC
>NA|TRBJ1-5|NA|TRBV6-2/TRBV6-3
CASSYSRSLQPQHF
TGTGCCAGCAGTTACTCTAGATCCCTTCAGCCCCAGCATTTT
>NA|TRBJ1-6|TRBD1|TRBV7-8
CASSLARQGNSPLHF
TGTGCCAGCAGCTTAGCCAGACAGGGTAATTCACCCCTCCACTTT
>NA|TRBJ1-6|NA|TRBV6-6
CASSLQGFNSPLHF
TGTGCCAGCAGTTTGCAGGGTTTCAATTCACCCCTCCACTTT
>NA|TRBJ2-7|TRBD1|TRBV2
CASSSSSTGDYEQYF
TGTGCCAGCAGTTCCTCCTCGACAGGGGACTACGAGCAGTACTTC
>NA|TRBJ2-3|NA|TRBV9
CASSRTLKFTDTQYF
TGTGCCAGCAGCCGGACACTAAAGTTCACAGATACGCAGTATTTT
>NA|TRBJ2-7|NA|TRBV7-8
CASSLVKADGPTGMWEQYF
TGTGCCAGCAGCTTAGTTAAGGCCGATGGGCCGACGGGGATGTGGGAGCAGTACTTC
>NA|TRBJ2-7|TRBD2|TRBV10-3
CAISESGSGNPYEQYF
TGTGCCATCAGTGAGTCGGGTAGCGGGAACCCCTACGAGCAGTACTTC
>NA|TRBJ2-1|TRBD2|TRBV12-3/TRBV12-4
CASSGEGTNEQFF
TGTGCCAGCAGTGGGGAGGGGACGAATGAGCAGTTCTTC
>NA|TRBJ1-2|NA|TRBV29-1
CSVVRHPINYGYTF
TGCAGCGTTGTGCGACACCCGATTAACTATGGCTACACCTTC
>NA|TRBJ1-1|TRBD1|TRBV5-4
CASSLQGTGNTEAFF
TGTGCCAGCAGCTTACAGGGGACGGGTAACACTGAAGCTTTCTTT
>NA|TRBJ2-2|NA|TRBV19
CASRGGDHSNTGELFF
TGTGCCAGTAGAGGCGGGGACCATTCGAACACCGGGGAGCTGTTTTTT
>NA|TRBJ1-2|NA|TRBV13
CASSLEGEKGGYGYTF
TGTGCCAGCAGCTTAGAGGGGGAAAAGGGCGGCTATGGCTACACCTTC
>NA|TRBJ2-1|NA|TRBV5-1
CASSLGQEYNEQFF
TGCGCCAGCAGCTTGGGACAGGAGTACAATGAGCAGTTCTTC
>NA|TRBJ1-5|NA|TRBV11-2
CASSLTRGNQPQHF
TGTGCCAGCAGCTTAACGCGGGGCAATCAGCCCCAGCATTTT
>NA|TRBJ2-3|NA|TRBV7-8
CASSFQASLDTQYF
TGTGCCAGCAGCTTTCAGGCTAGCCTAGATACGCAGTATTTT
>once|TRBJ2-3|TRBD2|TRBV4-3
CASSQGRLAGLGSTDTQYF
TGCGCCAGCAGCCAAGGGAGGTTAGCGGGACTGGGGAGCACAGATACGCAGTATTTT